These 24 T cell receptor beta chains came from one sample sequenced in a study of a mutant IDH1 vaccine in newly diagnosed glioma. Which antigens these TCRs recognize remains unknown. Profiling relied on immunoSEQ multiplex PCR, and the TCRdb table lists in-frame clones only, not all of them. The table records roughly 51,000 clones, approximately 84% of them present only once. The time point was: week 47, end of study. What each vaccine dose contained was 300 ug of mutant IDH1 20-mer peptide, accompanied by topical imiquimod. The sample here was PBMCs, taken from a glioma patient whose treatment included an IDH1 peptide vaccine. The receptors stem from a woman aged 25-40 years with glioma. Some clones in this sample may be carry-over from other donors' samples.

The genes are TRBV30 and TRBJ2-2; D unclear. The CDR3 sequence is 11 residues long. Between the trimmed V and J ends, which lost 2 bases and 9 bases, there was a span of 7 bases. CDR1 GTSNPN and CDR2 SVGIG come from the germline V gene (reference sequence). The CDR3 protein is CAWSPTRELFF. CDR3 in DNA: TGTGCCTGGAGTCCGACGAGGGAGCTGTTTTTT. Full variable domain (missing parts from reference TRBV30 and TRBJ2-2): SQTIHQWPATLVQPVGSPLSLECTVEGTSNPNLYWYRQAAGRGLQLLFYSVGIGQISSEVPQNLSASRPQDRQFILSSKKLLLSDSGFYLCAWSPTRELFFGEGSRLTVL.

The rearrangement links TRBV7-9 to TRBJ1-5; TRBD1 agrees at 8 bases. Germline CDR1 is SEHNR and CDR2 is FQNEAQ (reference sequence). The V segment lost 5 bases and the J segment 6 bases; nucleotides outside the gene matches: 6. The CDR3 loop spans 14 amino acids. The CDR3 DNA reads as TGTGCCAGCAGCCCCGGGACAGGAGGTCAGCCCCAGCATTTT. This encodes CASSPGTGGQPQHF.

The rearrangement joins TRBV29-1 to TRBJ2-7; either TRBD1 or TRBD2 may supply D (5 bases each). V was clipped by 2 bases and J by 7 bases, with 15 bases between them. Germline CDR1 SQVTM, CDR2 ANQGSEA. The CDR3 has 13 amino acids. CDR3 nucleotides: TGCAGCGTTGAAACCTCCGGGACCCTAGAGCAGTACTTC. Amino acid sequence: CSVETSGTLEQYF.

This clone was recorded once. The chain combines TRBV27 with TRBJ1-2, with 11 bases aligning to TRBD1. CDR1 and CDR2 (germline): MNHEY, SMNVEV (reference sequence). J lost 4 bases, V lost 5 bases, and 12 bases had no gene match. CDR3 length: 17 amino acids. CDR3 sequence (DNA): TGTGCCAGCAGTACCGGGACAGGGGGTCTCTTGGGCTATGGCTACACCTTC. Its translation: CASSTGTGGLLGYGYTF.

V usage is TRBV2 and J usage is TRBJ1-5; 9 nucleotides agree with TRBD1. CDR1 SNHLY and CDR2 FYNNEI come from the germline V gene. V lost 5 bases, J lost 4 bases, and 3 bases stayed unmatched. This CDR3 has 14 residues. CDR3 in DNA: TGTGCCAGCAGTCCTGGGACAGGGAATCAGCCCCAGCATTTT. Protein: CASSPGTGNQPQHF.

This clone was detected a few times. This chain links TRBV7-6 with TRBJ2-2; D gene ambiguous. The CDR3 totals 15 residues. Trimming took off 1 base at V and 8 bases at J, with 14 bases between the two ends. In germline, CDR1 is SGHVS, CDR2 FNYEAQ. This chain's CDR3 is CASSLESGRSGELFF. CDR3 coding DNA: TGTGCCAGCAGCTTAGAGTCAGGCAGGTCGGGGGAGCTGTTTTTT.

The rearrangement links TRBV11-2 to TRBJ2-1; tentative D call: TRBD1 (5 bases). V lost 5 bases, J lost 6 bases, and 14 bases lay in between. Per germline, CDR1 SGHAT and CDR2 FQNNGV. The CDR3 extends over 14 amino acids. As DNA, the CDR3 is TGTGCCAGCAGCCCTGCTTTAGGGGTCAATGAGCAGTTCTTC. Its protein product is CASSPALGVNEQFF.

The chain recombines TRBV2 with TRBJ2-7, with 8 bases identical to TRBD1. The CDR3 contains 15 residues. J was trimmed by 1 base and V by 6 bases; bases with no gene match: 8. Germline CDR1 is SNHLY and CDR2 is FYNNEI. CDR3 protein: CASSDPGQVSYEQYF. The CDR3 DNA reads as TGTGCCAGCAGCGACCCGGGACAGGTATCCTACGAGCAGTACTTC.

This clone has a single count. The chain has TRBV30 and TRBJ1-1; 8 nucleotides line up with TRBD1. Looked up from germline, CDR1 is GTSNPN and CDR2 is SVGIG (reference sequence). V shed 3 bases, J shed 3 bases, and the junction held 6 bases outside the gene matches. The CDR3 runs to 14 residues. The chain's CDR3 is CAWSRTGRDTEAFF. In DNA form, the CDR3 reads TGTGCCTGGAGCCGGACAGGGAGGGACACTGAAGCTTTCTTT.

V and J are TRBV5-1 and TRBJ2-5; 7 positions agree with TRBD2. This CDR3 has 15 amino acids. The germline V gene has CDR1 SGHRS and CDR2 YFSETQ. The junction had 10 bases not matched to a gene; V was cut back by 4 bases and J by 4 bases. The CDR3 loop is CASSSPGGVGETQYF. The CDR3 bases are TGCGCCAGCAGCAGCCCGGGGGGAGTAGGAGAGACCCAGTACTTC.

The V call is TRBV11-3, the J call TRBJ2-7, with TRBD2 as a possible D gene (5 bases). The CDR3 sequence is 14 residues long. V lost 4 bases and J lost 2, with 12 bases in between. CDR1 is SGHNT and CDR2 is YENEEA in the germline V gene. The CDR3 loop is CASSSRDRAYEQYF. In nucleotides, the CDR3 is TGTGCCAGCAGCTCCCGGGATCGAGCCTACGAGCAGTACTTC.

The chain uses TRBV7-2 and TRBJ2-5; 9 bases line up with TRBD1. The CDR3 is 17 residues long. Germline V gives CDR1 SGHTA, CDR2 FQGNSA. V dropped 4 bases and J dropped 4; count of bases not matched to a gene: 13. CDR3 loop: CASSSEGGQGAGETQYF. The CDR3 bases are TGTGCCAGCAGCTCCGAAGGGGGACAGGGCGCGGGAGAGACCCAGTACTTC.

This chain joins TRBV11-3 and TRBJ1-3; a weak D match, TRBD1 (5 bases). The CDR3 is 15 amino acids. Germline V CDR1 and CDR2: SGHNT, YENEEA. Trimming shortened V by 7 bases and J by 1 base, and 14 bases separated the two germline ends. The CDR3 protein is CASTSRGNSGNTIYF. The CDR3 DNA reads as TGTGCCAGCACCTCCCGGGGGAATTCTGGAAACACCATATATTTT.

The V gene is TRBV27, the J gene TRBJ2-5; D might be TRBD2 (5 bases). The CDR3 extends over 16 amino acids. The ends were cut back, 3 bases at V and 2 bases at J, with 16 bases in the middle. The germline gives CDR1 MNHEY, CDR2 SMNVEV (reference sequence). The CDR3 is CASSLSEGLGQETQYF. Here the CDR3 DNA reads TGTGCCAGCAGTTTGTCCGAGGGTCTCGGACAAGAGACCCAGTACTTC.

V gene TRBV13 combines with J gene TRBJ1-1; 9 nucleotides align to TRBD1. Germline V CDR1 and CDR2: PRHDT, FYEKMQ (reference sequence). The CDR3 runs to 15 residues. J was trimmed by 9 bases and V by 7 bases; bases with no gene match: 15. The CDR3 loop is CASTGTGDRDNQAFF. CDR3 sequence (DNA): TGTGCCAGCACCGGAACGGGGGACAGGGACAACCAAGCTTTCTTT.

This clone was picked up a small number of times. The rearrangement uses TRBV30 and TRBJ1-1; D is uncertain. The CDR3 has 11 amino acids. In germline, CDR1 is GTSNPN, CDR2 SVGIG (reference sequence). Trimming stripped 8 bases from V and 1 base from J, with 8 bases between. The CDR3 loop reads CATSQNTEAFF. CDR3 DNA sequence: TGTGCCACCTCACAGAACACTGAAGCTTTCTTT.

This clone came up a few times. V gene TRBV5-6 combines with J gene TRBJ2-1; no definite D call. The CDR3 runs 13 residues. Germline loops: CDR1 SGHDT, CDR2 YYEEEE. The V end was cut by 0 bases, the J end by 9 bases, with 10 bases between. CDR3 in amino acids: CASSLGGMAEQFF. The CDR3 DNA reads as TGTGCCAGCAGCTTGGGTGGTATGGCTGAGCAGTTCTTC.

The table lists this clone with a count of one. The V gene is TRBV6-1, the J gene TRBJ1-1, with unresolved D. Germline CDR1 and CDR2: MNHNS and SASEGT. The CDR3 is 10 amino acids. Trimming shortened V by 8 bases and J by 7 bases, and 8 bases separated the two germline ends. CDR3 sequence reads: CASVPNEAFF. DNA for the CDR3: TGTGCCAGCGTGCCCAATGAAGCTTTCTTT.

The gene calls are TRBV12-5 and TRBJ1-2; 12 bases match TRBD1. The CDR3 runs to 16 residues. Germline values: CDR1 LGHNT, CDR2 FRNRAP. Trimming at V came to 0 bases and at J to 6 bases, leaving 5 bases not matched to a gene. The CDR3 spells CASGLVLGQGANGYTF. CDR3 bases: TGTGCTAGTGGTTTGGTATTGGGACAGGGGGCCAATGGCTACACCTTC.

The V and J genes are TRBV27 and TRBJ1-4; D remains ambiguous. V lost 2 bases and J 7 bases, leaving 20 bases between the germline ends. The CDR3 sequence is 17 residues long. CDR1 and CDR2 (germline): MNHEY, SMNVEV (reference sequence). The CDR3 loop reads CASSLRAGQLWGEKLFF. The CDR3 nucleotides are TGTGCCAGCAGTTTAAGGGCAGGCCAGTTGTGGGGTGAAAAACTGTTTTTT.

The chain recombines TRBV11-2 with TRBJ1-1; a weak D match, TRBD1 (6 bases). The CDR3 sequence is 17 residues long. V lost 3 bases to trimming and J lost 1 base, with 18 bases between them. Germline CDR1 reads SGHAT; CDR2 reads FQNNGV. The CDR3 DNA is TGTGCCAGCAGCTTTACGGGGCAGGGACAATCGAACACTGAAGCTTTCTTT. Translation gives CASSFTGQGQSNTEAFF.

The chain links TRBV6-1 to TRBJ1-4, with no clear D. The germline V gene has CDR1 MNHNS and CDR2 SASEGT. CDR3 length: 14 residues. Between the trimmed V and J ends, which lost 6 bases and 7 bases, there was a span of 15 bases. CDR3 nucleotide sequence: TGTGCCAGCAGCCAGAGGACGGGAACTGAAAAACTGTTTTTT. Translated, it gives CASSQRTGTEKLFF.

The genes are TRBV5-1 and TRBJ2-3, with TRBD1 as a possible D gene (5 bases). The CDR3 has 16 amino acids. V was shortened by 1 base and J by 8 bases, with 20 bases between the two germline ends. CDR1 is SGHRS and CDR2 is YFSETQ in the germline V gene. The CDR3 here is CASSLRGTTDSSTQYF. As DNA, the CDR3 is TGCGCCAGCAGCTTGAGGGGCACAACCGACTCGAGTACGCAGTATTTT.

This chain joins TRBV7-9 and TRBJ2-3; 7 bases align to TRBD2. The germline CDR1 and CDR2 sequences are SEHNR and FQNEAQ (reference sequence). The CDR3 totals 13 residues. With 10 bases clipped from V and 4 bases from J, the junction kept 8 bases outside the gene matches. CDR3 coding DNA: TGTGCCACCCGAGGGGAGGGGCCAGATACGCAGTATTTT. It is translated as CATRGEGPDTQYF.